The present T cell receptor beta chain was sequenced within a study of blood T cell repertoires in COVID-19. In the study overall: PBMCs, B-cell-depleted T cells, or T cells provided the cDNA or gDNA that made up the material.

Looked up from germline, CDR1 is DFQATT and CDR2 is SNEGSKA (reference sequence). V gave up 5 bases and J gave up 8 bases; unmatched junction bases: 3. The CDR3 has 11 amino acids. Measured with immunoSEQ multiplex PCR; TCRdb has only the in-frame clones, and not every one. The sample has about 95,000 clones; over 75% are singletons. The sample comprised peripheral blood. The chain is built from TRBV20-1 and TRBJ2-1, with 7 bases fitting TRBD2. This clonotype originated in a man aged 80 or over with active or convalescent COVID-19. The CDR3 protein is CSAPLADEQFF. DNA for the CDR3: TGCAGTGCTCCGCTAGCGGATGAGCAGTTCTTC.